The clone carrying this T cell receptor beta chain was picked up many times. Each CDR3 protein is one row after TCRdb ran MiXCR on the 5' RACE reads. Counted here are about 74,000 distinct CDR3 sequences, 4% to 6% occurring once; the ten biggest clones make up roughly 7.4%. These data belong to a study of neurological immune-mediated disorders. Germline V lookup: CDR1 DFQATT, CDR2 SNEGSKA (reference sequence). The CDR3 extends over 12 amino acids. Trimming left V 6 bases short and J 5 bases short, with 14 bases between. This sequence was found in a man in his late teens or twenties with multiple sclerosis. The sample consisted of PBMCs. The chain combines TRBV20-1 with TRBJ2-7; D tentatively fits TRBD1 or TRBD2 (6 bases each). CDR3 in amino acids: CSATWGDNEQYF. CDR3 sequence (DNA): TGCAGTGCCACCTGGGGGGACAACGAGCAGTACTTC.